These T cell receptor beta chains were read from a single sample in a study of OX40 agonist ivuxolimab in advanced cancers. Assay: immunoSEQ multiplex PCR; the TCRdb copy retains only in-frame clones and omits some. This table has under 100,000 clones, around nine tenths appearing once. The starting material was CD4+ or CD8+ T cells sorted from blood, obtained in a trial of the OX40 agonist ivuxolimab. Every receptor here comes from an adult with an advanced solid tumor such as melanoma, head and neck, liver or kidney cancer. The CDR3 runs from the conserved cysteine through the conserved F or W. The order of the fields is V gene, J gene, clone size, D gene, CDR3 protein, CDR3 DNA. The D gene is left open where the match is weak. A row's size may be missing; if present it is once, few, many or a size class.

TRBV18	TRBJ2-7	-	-	CASSLGIRAALNEQYF	TGTGCCAGCTCACTCGGCATACGGGCAGCCTTGAACGAGCAGTACTTC
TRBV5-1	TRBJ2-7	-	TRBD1	CASSPDRGGEYEQYF	TGCGCCAGCAGCCCAGACAGGGGCGGAGAATACGAGCAGTACTTC
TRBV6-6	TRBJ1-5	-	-	CASSHFSPESQPQHF	TGTGCCAGCAGTCACTTCTCGCCTGAGAGTCAGCCCCAGCATTTT
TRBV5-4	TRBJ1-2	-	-	CASGAGTSLADYGYTF	TGTGCCAGCGGCGCGGGGACTTCCCTGGCGGACTATGGCTACACCTTC
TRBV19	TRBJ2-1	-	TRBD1	CATLLPGTGRHEQFF	TGTGCCACCCTCCTGCCCGGGACAGGGAGACATGAGCAGTTCTTC
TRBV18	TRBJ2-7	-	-	CASSPQGNYEQYF	TGTGCCAGCTCACCACAGGGAAACTACGAGCAGTACTTC
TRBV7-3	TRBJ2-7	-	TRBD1	CASSLRGGGTGIPYEQYF	TGTGCCAGCAGCTTAAGAGGAGGAGGGACAGGGATACCCTACGAGCAGTACTTC
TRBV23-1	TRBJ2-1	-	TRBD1	CASPGGHGRRASFVPYNEQFF	TGCGCCAGCCCAGGGGGACACGGCCGAAGGGCTAGTTTTGTTCCCTACAATGAGCAGTTCTTC
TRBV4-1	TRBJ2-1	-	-	CASSQALGMSSYNEQFF	TGCGCCAGCAGCCAGGCCTTAGGGATGAGCTCCTACAATGAGCAGTTCTTC
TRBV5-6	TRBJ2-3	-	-	CASSPSPQADTQYF	TGTGCCAGCAGCCCTAGCCCTCAAGCAGATACGCAGTATTTT
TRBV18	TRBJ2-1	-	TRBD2	CASSPRTSGGNEQFF	TGTGCCAGCTCACCTCGGACTAGCGGGGGTAATGAGCAGTTCTTC
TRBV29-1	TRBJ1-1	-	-	CSVETLIANTEAFF	TGCAGCGTTGAGACCCTTATTGCCAACACTGAAGCTTTCTTT
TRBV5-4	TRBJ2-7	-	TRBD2	CASSVGASGGYEQYF	TGTGCCAGCAGCGTCGGGGCTAGCGGGGGCTACGAGCAGTACTTC
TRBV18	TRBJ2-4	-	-	CASSPPNGERNIQYF	TGTGCCAGCTCACCACCAAATGGGGAAAGAAACATTCAGTACTTC
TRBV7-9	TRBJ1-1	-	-	CASSLGGEDTEAFF	TGTGCCAGCAGCTTAGGAGGGGAGGACACTGAAGCTTTCTTT
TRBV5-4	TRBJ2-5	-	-	CASSLGQTQETQYF	TGTGCCAGCAGCTTGGGACAAACCCAAGAGACCCAGTACTTC
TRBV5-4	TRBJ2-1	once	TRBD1	CASTKGTVLGDEQFF	TGTGCCAGCACGAAAGGGACAGTGCTAGGGGATGAGCAGTTCTTC
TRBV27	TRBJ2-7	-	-	CASSLGEGRSYEQYF	TGTGCCAGCAGTTTAGGTGAGGGCAGATCCTACGAGCAGTACTTC
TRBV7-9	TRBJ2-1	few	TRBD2	CASSLSLAGLVEQFF	TGTGCCAGCAGCTTAAGTCTAGCGGGACTGGTTGAGCAGTTCTTC
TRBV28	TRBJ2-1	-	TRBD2	CASRSRASGYNEQFF	TGTGCCAGCAGGTCTCGCGCTAGCGGTTACAATGAGCAGTTCTTC
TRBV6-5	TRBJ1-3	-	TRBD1	CASSLTGVSSGNTIYF	TGTGCCAGCAGTTTGACAGGGGTTAGCTCTGGAAACACCATATATTTT
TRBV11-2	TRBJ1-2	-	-	CASSLVTYGYTF	TGTGCCAGCAGCTTAGTTACCTATGGCTACACCTTC
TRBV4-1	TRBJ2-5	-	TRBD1	CASSQPGGSVQETQYF	TGCGCCAGCAGCCAACCAGGGGGCAGCGTACAAGAGACCCAGTACTTC
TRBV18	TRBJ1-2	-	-	CASSPQQTEGYTF	TGTGCCAGCTCACCACAGCAAACGGAGGGCTACACCTTC
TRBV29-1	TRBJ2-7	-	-	CSVARDFNSYEQYF	TGCAGCGTCGCCCGGGACTTCAACTCCTACGAGCAGTACTTC
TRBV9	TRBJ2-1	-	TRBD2	CASSAGLAAYNEQFF	TGTGCCAGCAGCGCGGGACTAGCGGCCTACAATGAGCAGTTCTTC
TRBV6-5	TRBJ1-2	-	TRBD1	CASGEGAIGYTF	TGTGCCAGCGGGGAGGGGGCAATTGGCTACACCTTC
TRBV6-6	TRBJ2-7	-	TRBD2	CASSPGLAGSYEQYF	TGTGCCAGCAGTCCGGGACTAGCGGGGTCCTACGAGCAGTACTTC
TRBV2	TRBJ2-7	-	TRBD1	CASSDKTGFYEQYF	TGTGCCAGCAGTGATAAGACAGGGTTCTACGAGCAGTACTTC
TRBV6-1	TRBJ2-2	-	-	CASSVNRAGELFF	TGTGCCAGCAGTGTTAATAGGGCCGGGGAGCTGTTTTTT